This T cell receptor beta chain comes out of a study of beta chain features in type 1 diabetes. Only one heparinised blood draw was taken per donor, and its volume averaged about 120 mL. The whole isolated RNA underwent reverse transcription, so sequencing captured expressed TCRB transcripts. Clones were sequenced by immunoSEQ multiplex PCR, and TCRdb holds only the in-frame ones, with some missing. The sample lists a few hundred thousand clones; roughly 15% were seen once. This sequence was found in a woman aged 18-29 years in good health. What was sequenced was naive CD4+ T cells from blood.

The CDR3 loop is CASGGLAGVEDTQYF. CDR3 nucleotide sequence: TGTGCCAGTGGGGGACTAGCGGGAGTAGAGGATACGCAGTATTTT. The chain recombines TRBV25-1 with TRBJ2-3; TRBD2 matches 14 bases. This CDR3 region has 15 residues. CDR1 is MGHDK and CDR2 is SYGVNS in the germline V gene. Unmatched junction bases numbered 8, after V lost 9 bases and J lost 6 bases.